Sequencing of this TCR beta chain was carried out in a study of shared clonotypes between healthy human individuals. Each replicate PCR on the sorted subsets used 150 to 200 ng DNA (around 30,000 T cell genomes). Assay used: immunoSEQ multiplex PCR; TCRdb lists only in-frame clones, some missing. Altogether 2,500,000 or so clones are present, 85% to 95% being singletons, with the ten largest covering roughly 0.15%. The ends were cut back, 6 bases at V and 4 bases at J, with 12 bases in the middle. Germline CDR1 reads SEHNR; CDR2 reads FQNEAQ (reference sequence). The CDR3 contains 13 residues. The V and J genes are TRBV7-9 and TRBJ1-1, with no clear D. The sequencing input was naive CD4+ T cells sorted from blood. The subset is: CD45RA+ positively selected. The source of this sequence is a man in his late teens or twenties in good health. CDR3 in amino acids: CASSREAVTEAFF. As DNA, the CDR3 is TGTGCCAGCAGTAGAGAGGCGGTCACTGAAGCTTTCTTT.